This paragraph covers one TCR beta chain sequence. The antigen remains undetermined. Regarding treatment: approximately nine-day PBMC culture with coronavirus spike peptide pools or control peptides (ViraFEST assay). The unexposed donor's CD4+ T cells were collected before the COVID-19 pandemic (2011-2018). Trimming cost V 6 bases and J 12 bases; bases outside gene matches: 7. The length of the CDR3 is 12 residues. The germline CDR1 and CDR2 sequences are MNHEY and SVGAGI. The record originates from a study of vaccination and CD4 T cells after COVID-19. With the Oncomine TCR Beta short-read assay, DNA from cultured CD4+ T cells was sequenced. Genomic DNA was taken out of cultured CD4+ T cells by extraction. TCRdb re-called the PCR reads through MiXCR, storing one row per CDR3 protein. Of under 7,500 distinct CDR3 sequences listed, approximately 35% are singletons.

This chain uses TRBV6-5 with TRBJ1-4, with 7 bases fitting TRBD1. The receptor comes from a human donor in good health. Sample: CD4+ T cells from blood, cultured in vitro. CDR3 sequence reads: CASSYRGSQLFF. The DNA for the CDR3 is TGTGCCAGCAGCTACAGGGGCAGCCAACTGTTTTTT.